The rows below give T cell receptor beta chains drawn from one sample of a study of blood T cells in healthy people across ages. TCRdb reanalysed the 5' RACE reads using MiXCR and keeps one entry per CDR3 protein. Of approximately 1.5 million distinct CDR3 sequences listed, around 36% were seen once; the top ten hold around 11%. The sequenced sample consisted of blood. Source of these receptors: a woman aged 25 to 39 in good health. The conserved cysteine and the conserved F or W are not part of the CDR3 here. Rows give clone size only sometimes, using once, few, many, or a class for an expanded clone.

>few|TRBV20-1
SASRMGETQY
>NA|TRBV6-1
ASSEYRGRHEQY
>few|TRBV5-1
ASRRREAVGELF
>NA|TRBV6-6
ASSYSQGLGYGYT
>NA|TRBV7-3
ASSLSGGKNNEQF
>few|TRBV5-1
ASSLVPSSNTEAF
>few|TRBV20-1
SARALAGGRSSYEQY
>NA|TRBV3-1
ASSQQRPQGVDTQY
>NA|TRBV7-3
ASSFPSSTDTQY
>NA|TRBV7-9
ASQNRVDNSPLH
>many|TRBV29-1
SVENRPNEQF
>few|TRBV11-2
ASSSYREKDTQY
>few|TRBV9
ASSVVNGGYT
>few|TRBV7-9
ASSDGTSGGVRSYEQY
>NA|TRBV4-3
ASSQDRERGAF
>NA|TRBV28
ASIKGYSGANVLT
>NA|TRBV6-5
ASSYSLGTEAF
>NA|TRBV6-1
ASIERGRQETQY
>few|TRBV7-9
ASSSGGVGEKLF
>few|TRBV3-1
ASSQAPGVGAYNEQF
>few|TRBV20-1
SARLQGSEKLF
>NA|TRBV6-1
ASGGRNEQY
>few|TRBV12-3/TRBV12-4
ASTGQGNSPLH
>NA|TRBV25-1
ASKTGGGSGAF
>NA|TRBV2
ASKGGRDNTEAF
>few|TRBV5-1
ASSLAASGSLGYNEQF
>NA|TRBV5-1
ASRGQETRY
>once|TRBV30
AWSYGGGSLNSPLH
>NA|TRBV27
ASSLGGYGDTQY
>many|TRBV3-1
ASSQGTGNTEAF
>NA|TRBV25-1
ASREGVCEQY
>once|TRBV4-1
ASSQPTGGASEKLF